The rows below give T cell receptor beta chains drawn from one sample of a study of blood T cells in healthy people across ages. TCRdb re-called the 5' RACE reads through MiXCR, storing one row per CDR3 protein. The top ten hold 15% of the sample, which has hundreds of thousands of distinct CDR3 sequences, about 30% seen once. Sequencing was done on a sample of blood. The receptors come from a woman of 80 years or more in good health. Both conserved end residues are part of each CDR3. Fields, in order: J gene, D gene, V gene, clone size, CDR3 DNA, CDR3 protein. A D gene is named only where the DNA matches it firmly. Expanded clones get a size class; other rows say once, few or many, or leave the size out.

J gene: TRBJ1-2
D gene: TRBD1
V gene: TRBV7-9
clone size: many
CDR3 DNA: TGTGCCAGCAGCGGACAGGGTGGCTACACCTTC
CDR3 protein: CASSGQGGYTF

J gene: TRBJ2-1
D gene: TRBD2
V gene: TRBV29-1
clone size: .
CDR3 DNA: TGCAGCGTTGTACTAGCGGGGTACAATGAGCAGTTCTTC
CDR3 protein: CSVVLAGYNEQFF

J gene: TRBJ1-4
D gene: TRBD1
V gene: TRBV15
clone size: many
CDR3 DNA: TGTGCCACCAGCAGAGATCCCCAGGGGGGGGAAAAACTGTTTTTT
CDR3 protein: CATSRDPQGGEKLFF

J gene: TRBJ2-7
D gene: TRBD1
V gene: TRBV7-2
clone size: many
CDR3 DNA: TGTGCCAGCAGCCGGGACAGGGGGCCCTCCTACGAGCAGTACTTC
CDR3 protein: CASSRDRGPSYEQYF

J gene: TRBJ1-2
D gene: TRBD1
V gene: TRBV6-5
clone size: many
CDR3 DNA: TGTGCCAGCAGTTATAGGGACAGACAAACCTCTAACTATGGCTACACCTTC
CDR3 protein: CASSYRDRQTSNYGYTF

J gene: TRBJ1-1
D gene: .
V gene: TRBV4-2
clone size: .
CDR3 DNA: TGTGCCAGCAGCCATTCGGGACTCCTGGGGAACACTGAAGCTTTCTTT
CDR3 protein: CASSHSGLLGNTEAFF

J gene: TRBJ2-3
D gene: TRBD1
V gene: TRBV7-3
clone size: many
CDR3 DNA: TGTGCCAGCAGCGGACCCGGGACAGGGACTAAGGCAGATACGCAGTATTTT
CDR3 protein: CASSGPGTGTKADTQYF

J gene: TRBJ2-2
D gene: .
V gene: TRBV6-1
clone size: few
CDR3 DNA: TGTGCCAGCACTCAGACCTCGAACACCGGGGAGCTGTTTTTT
CDR3 protein: CASTQTSNTGELFF

J gene: TRBJ2-7
D gene: TRBD2
V gene: TRBV28
clone size: many
CDR3 DNA: TGTGCCAGCGCAACCTACCGGGGGGGGAAAGTTTACGAGCAGTACTTC
CDR3 protein: CASATYRGGKVYEQYF

J gene: TRBJ1-1
D gene: .
V gene: TRBV20-1
clone size: many
CDR3 DNA: TGCAGTGGAGGGGTTGATGGATGGGCTTTCTTT
CDR3 protein: CSGGVDGWAFF

J gene: TRBJ1-4
D gene: .
V gene: TRBV5-1
clone size: .
CDR3 DNA: TGCGCCAGCAGCTTGGTCAGGGCAGCTAATGAAAAACTGTTTTTT
CDR3 protein: CASSLVRAANEKLFF

J gene: TRBJ2-5
D gene: .
V gene: TRBV3-1
clone size: .
CDR3 DNA: TGTGCCAGCAGCGCTAGGACTACGGGGGAGACCCAGTACTTC
CDR3 protein: CASSARTTGETQYF

J gene: TRBJ1-4
D gene: TRBD1
V gene: TRBV12-3/TRBV12-4
clone size: many
CDR3 DNA: TGTGCCAGCACCGGACAGGGGGATTTTGAAAAACTGTTTTTT
CDR3 protein: CASTGQGDFEKLFF

J gene: TRBJ2-7
D gene: .
V gene: TRBV20-1
clone size: many
CDR3 DNA: TGCAGTGCTACCGGACAGGGAGGGACCTACGAGCAGTACTTC
CDR3 protein: CSATGQGGTYEQYF

J gene: TRBJ2-7
D gene: TRBD1
V gene: TRBV6-5
clone size: many
CDR3 DNA: TGTGCCAGCAGTTCCCCGGGACAGGGACACTACGAGCAGTACTTC
CDR3 protein: CASSSPGQGHYEQYF

J gene: TRBJ2-6
D gene: .
V gene: TRBV29-1
clone size: .
CDR3 DNA: TGCAGCGCCCTCCCGGGGGCCGGGGCCAACGTCCTGACTTTC
CDR3 protein: CSALPGAGANVLTF

J gene: TRBJ2-1
D gene: TRBD1
V gene: TRBV15
clone size: many
CDR3 DNA: TGTGCCACCATGCGGGACAGGGACTACAATGAGCAGTTCTTC
CDR3 protein: CATMRDRDYNEQFF

J gene: TRBJ2-7
D gene: .
V gene: TRBV29-1
clone size: many
CDR3 DNA: TGCAGCGTTGAAACTCAAGGGACCAACGAGCAGTACTTC
CDR3 protein: CSVETQGTNEQYF

J gene: TRBJ2-4
D gene: .
V gene: TRBV20-1
clone size: .
CDR3 DNA: TGCAGTGCGGCTCAGATTGCAGCCAAAAACATTCAGTACTTC
CDR3 protein: CSAAQIAAKNIQYF

J gene: TRBJ2-2
D gene: TRBD1
V gene: TRBV5-6
clone size: many
CDR3 DNA: TGTGCCAGCAGCATGGACAGGGGGAAAACCGGGGAGCTGTTTTTT
CDR3 protein: CASSMDRGKTGELFF

J gene: TRBJ2-2
D gene: .
V gene: TRBV9
clone size: few
CDR3 DNA: TGTGCCAGCAGCGCAGGCGGGGAGCTGTTTTTT
CDR3 protein: CASSAGGELFF

J gene: TRBJ2-7
D gene: .
V gene: TRBV12-3/TRBV12-4
clone size: many
CDR3 DNA: TGTGCCAGCAGTTTAGACGGGGCAGGAGATGCCTACGAGCAGTACTTC
CDR3 protein: CASSLDGAGDAYEQYF

J gene: TRBJ2-3
D gene: TRBD2
V gene: TRBV29-1
clone size: .
CDR3 DNA: TGCAGCGTTACCGGGACTAGTAGCACAGATACGCAGTATTTT
CDR3 protein: CSVTGTSSTDTQYF

J gene: TRBJ1-2
D gene: TRBD1
V gene: TRBV29-1
clone size: many
CDR3 DNA: TGCAGCGGAGAGGGACAGCCCTATGGCTACACCTTC
CDR3 protein: CSGEGQPYGYTF

J gene: TRBJ2-5
D gene: .
V gene: TRBV5-1
clone size: once
CDR3 DNA: TGCGCCGGCAGCTTGGGAACAGGGCGGGAGACCCAGTACTTC
CDR3 protein: CAGSLGTGRETQYF

J gene: TRBJ2-6
D gene: .
V gene: TRBV10-3
clone size: .
CDR3 DNA: TGTGCCATCAGTAAGTCTATGGGGGCCAACGTCCTGACTTTC
CDR3 protein: CAISKSMGANVLTF

J gene: TRBJ2-4
D gene: TRBD1
V gene: TRBV6-5
clone size: many
CDR3 DNA: TGTGCCAGCAGTCCAAATCCAGGGGGCGCAGCCAAAAACATTCAGTACTTC
CDR3 protein: CASSPNPGGAAKNIQYF

J gene: TRBJ2-7
D gene: .
V gene: TRBV7-2
clone size: .
CDR3 DNA: TGTGCCAGCAGCTCCCAGAGAGCCCACGAGCAGTACTTC
CDR3 protein: CASSSQRAHEQYF

J gene: TRBJ2-7
D gene: TRBD1
V gene: TRBV29-1
clone size: .
CDR3 DNA: TGCAGCGTCGAGGCGGCGGACAGGGGCGACTCCTACGAGCAGTACTTC
CDR3 protein: CSVEAADRGDSYEQYF

J gene: TRBJ1-4
D gene: .
V gene: TRBV7-2
clone size: .
CDR3 DNA: TGTGCCAGCAGCTTATATCTGGGCTCTAATGAAAAACTGTTTTTT
CDR3 protein: CASSLYLGSNEKLFF

J gene: TRBJ2-3
D gene: .
V gene: TRBV7-2
clone size: many
CDR3 DNA: TGTGCCAGCAGCTCGGGACAAGGGAGCACAGATACGCAGTATTTT
CDR3 protein: CASSSGQGSTDTQYF

J gene: TRBJ1-6
D gene: .
V gene: TRBV19
clone size: .
CDR3 DNA: TGTGCCAGTAGTTGGACGGCGGAACGTGGCTCCTATAATTCACCCCTCCACTTT
CDR3 protein: CASSWTAERGSYNSPLHF

J gene: TRBJ1-1
D gene: .
V gene: TRBV21-1
clone size: .
CDR3 DNA: TGTGCCAGCAGCAAACCGGACAGAAACACTGAAGCTTTCTTT
CDR3 protein: CASSKPDRNTEAFF

J gene: TRBJ1-6
D gene: .
V gene: TRBV28
clone size: .
CDR3 DNA: TGTGCCAGCAGTACAGGGACGGGGCTCCACTTT
CDR3 protein: CASSTGTGLHF

J gene: TRBJ2-7
D gene: .
V gene: TRBV21-1
clone size: .
CDR3 DNA: TGTGCCAGCAGCAAAGACTACAGTTTGGTCTCCTACGAGCAGTACTTC
CDR3 protein: CASSKDYSLVSYEQYF

J gene: TRBJ1-5
D gene: .
V gene: TRBV7-9
clone size: many
CDR3 DNA: TGTGCCAGCAAGGGGGGGAATCAGCCCCAGCATTTT
CDR3 protein: CASKGGNQPQHF

J gene: TRBJ1-5
D gene: .
V gene: TRBV2
clone size: .
CDR3 DNA: TGTGCCAGCAGCAATAAGTGGGGGGTCAGTCAGCCCCAGCATTTT
CDR3 protein: CASSNKWGVSQPQHF

J gene: TRBJ1-4
D gene: TRBD1
V gene: TRBV12-3/TRBV12-4
clone size: many
CDR3 DNA: TGTGCCAGCAGTTTAGCCGCAGGGGGCATTGGTGAAAAACTGTTTTTT
CDR3 protein: CASSLAAGGIGEKLFF

J gene: TRBJ2-5
D gene: .
V gene: TRBV4-1
clone size: few
CDR3 DNA: TGCGCCGGCAGCCAAACCACAGGCCAAGAGACCCAGTACTTC
CDR3 protein: CAGSQTTGQETQYF

J gene: TRBJ1-1
D gene: .
V gene: TRBV20-1
clone size: .
CDR3 DNA: TGCAGTGCCAGACCCCCAAAGCGGGGTTTCGACACTGAAGCTTTCTTT
CDR3 protein: CSARPPKRGFDTEAFF

J gene: TRBJ2-3
D gene: .
V gene: TRBV10-3
clone size: .
CDR3 DNA: TGTGCCATCAGTGAAACCCTTTCACTGGGGGCGCAGACAGATACGCAGTATTTT
CDR3 protein: CAISETLSLGAQTDTQYF

J gene: TRBJ2-7
D gene: TRBD2
V gene: TRBV9
clone size: many
CDR3 DNA: TGTGCCAGCAGCGTAGCTAGCGGGGGGTCCTACGAGCAGTACTTC
CDR3 protein: CASSVASGGSYEQYF

J gene: TRBJ1-1
D gene: TRBD1
V gene: TRBV2
clone size: .
CDR3 DNA: TGTGCCAGCAGTTCAGACAGGGCTCGCATGAACACTGAAGCTTTCTTT
CDR3 protein: CASSSDRARMNTEAFF

J gene: TRBJ2-3
D gene: TRBD2
V gene: TRBV4-2
clone size: .
CDR3 DNA: TGTGCCAGCAGCCAAGGCTCCAGCGGGGGGTATACAGATACGCAGTATTTT
CDR3 protein: CASSQGSSGGYTDTQYF

J gene: TRBJ2-7
D gene: .
V gene: TRBV20-1
clone size: .
CDR3 DNA: TGCAGTGCCACAAAGACAGCGACCTACGAGCAGTACTTC
CDR3 protein: CSATKTATYEQYF

J gene: TRBJ2-3
D gene: TRBD1
V gene: TRBV7-9
clone size: many
CDR3 DNA: TGTGCCAGCAGCTTATCGATCCCGGGACAGGGATACACAGATACGCAGTATTTT
CDR3 protein: CASSLSIPGQGYTDTQYF

J gene: TRBJ2-7
D gene: .
V gene: TRBV3-1
clone size: .
CDR3 DNA: TGTGCCAGCAGCCAAGCAGGGGACGAGCAGTACTTC
CDR3 protein: CASSQAGDEQYF

J gene: TRBJ1-2
D gene: TRBD1
V gene: TRBV9
clone size: .
CDR3 DNA: TGTGCCAGCAGCGGAAGGCGGGACAGGGGGTTAGGCTACACCTTC
CDR3 protein: CASSGRRDRGLGYTF

J gene: TRBJ1-1
D gene: .
V gene: TRBV27
clone size: many
CDR3 DNA: TGTGCCAGCAGTCCCGGCCCGATAGACAACACTGAAGCTTTCTTT
CDR3 protein: CASSPGPIDNTEAFF